The rows below give T cell receptor beta chains drawn from one sample of a study of blood T cell repertoires in COVID-19. The table came from immunoSEQ multiplex PCR; TCRdb's copy has only in-frame clones and leaves some out. This sample carries about 160,000 clones, about 86% of them seen once, and the ten largest clones take 9% to 12%. What was sequenced was peripheral blood. The receptors were gathered from a woman in her 70s with COVID-19, enrolled during active disease. Both conserved end residues are part of each CDR3. D genes are given only for firm matches. The size of a clone is reported for some rows only, either as once, few or many, or as a class for expanded clones.

size: NA
J: TRBJ1-2
V: TRBV7-3
D: NA
DNA: TGTGCCAGCAGCCCCGAGACAGAACATGGCTACACCTTC
CDR3: CASSPETEHGYTF

size: NA
J: TRBJ2-7
V: TRBV3-1/TRBV3-2
D: TRBD2
DNA: TGTGCCAGCAGCCATGGAAGCGGGGGGGGATATTACGAGCAGTACTTC
CDR3: CASSHGSGGGYYEQYF

size: NA
J: TRBJ1-1
V: TRBV9
D: NA
DNA: TGTGCCAGCAGCGTAGATCCGGCAGGGCTCCTTGGGGCTGAAGCTTTCTTT
CDR3: CASSVDPAGLLGAEAFF

size: NA
J: TRBJ2-3
V: TRBV11-2
D: NA
DNA: TGTGCCAGCAGCTTTCAAGGTGGGGGGGCCGGCACAGATACGCAGTATTTT
CDR3: CASSFQGGGAGTDTQYF

size: NA
J: TRBJ2-3
V: TRBV5-1
D: TRBD2
DNA: TGCGCCAGCAGCTTGTCAGGGAGGGCGAGCACAGATACGCAGTATTTT
CDR3: CASSLSGRASTDTQYF

size: NA
J: TRBJ2-1
V: TRBV12-3/TRBV12-4
D: TRBD1
DNA: TGTGCCAGCATCCTACAGGGGTATGAGCAGTTCTTC
CDR3: CASILQGYEQFF

size: NA
J: TRBJ1-4
V: TRBV7-6
D: NA
DNA: TGTGCCAGCAGCGGACAGTTAAATGAAAAACTGTTTTTT
CDR3: CASSGQLNEKLFF

size: NA
J: TRBJ2-1
V: TRBV2
D: TRBD1
DNA: TGTGCCGCCCACCGGGACAGGGACAATGAGCAGTTCTTC
CDR3: CAAHRDRDNEQFF

size: once
J: TRBJ1-1
V: TRBV28
D: NA
DNA: TGTGCCAGCAGTCCAGGGCGGGGGACTGAAGCTTTCTTT
CDR3: CASSPGRGTEAFF

size: NA
J: TRBJ2-5
V: TRBV3-1/TRBV3-2
D: TRBD1
DNA: TGTGCCAGCAGCCAGAGCACAGGGGCCAAGACCCAGTACTTC
CDR3: CASSQSTGAKTQYF

size: NA
J: TRBJ2-3
V: TRBV5-1
D: TRBD2
DNA: TGCGCCAGCAGCTTGGGTAGCGGGGGGCTGGGGACAGATACGCAGTATTTT
CDR3: CASSLGSGGLGTDTQYF

size: once
J: TRBJ2-1
V: TRBV28
D: NA
DNA: TGTGCCAGCAGTTTAATAGACCTAGCGATGTACAATGAGCAGTTCTTC
CDR3: CASSLIDLAMYNEQFF

size: NA
J: TRBJ2-7
V: TRBV10-3
D: NA
DNA: TGTGCCATCAAATCCGGGATATCTAACTACGAGCAGTACTTC
CDR3: CAIKSGISNYEQYF

size: NA
J: TRBJ2-5
V: TRBV11-2
D: TRBD1
DNA: TGTGCCAGCAGCTTAGTCGGGACAGGGGGCTTAGAGACCCAGTACTTC
CDR3: CASSLVGTGGLETQYF

size: NA
J: TRBJ2-5
V: TRBV2
D: TRBD2
DNA: TGTGCCAGCAGTGATTTTGGGGGGGGTCCCCAAGAGACCCAGTACTTC
CDR3: CASSDFGGGPQETQYF

size: NA
J: TRBJ1-4
V: TRBV25-1
D: TRBD1
DNA: TGTGCCAGCAGTGACGACAGGGGGGGATTTTGGAAACTGTTTTTT
CDR3: CASSDDRGGFWKLFF

size: once
J: TRBJ1-2
V: TRBV9
D: NA
DNA: TGTGCCAGCAGCGTTTCAGGGGACGACTATGGCTACACCTTC
CDR3: CASSVSGDDYGYTF

size: NA
J: TRBJ1-5
V: TRBV6-1
D: NA
DNA: TGTGCCAGCAGTGAAGTGGGAGGCAGCCCTGTGGGTCCCCAGCATTTT
CDR3: CASSEVGGSPVGPQHF

size: NA
J: TRBJ1-2
V: TRBV5-5
D: NA
DNA: TGTGCCAGCAGCTTGGAGGGGTATTATGGCTACACCTTC
CDR3: CASSLEGYYGYTF

size: NA
J: TRBJ1-4
V: TRBV5-1
D: NA
DNA: TGCGCCAGCAGCCCCGAACCGGGAACTAATGAAAAACTGTTTTTT
CDR3: CASSPEPGTNEKLFF

size: NA
J: TRBJ2-4
V: TRBV6-5
D: NA
DNA: TGTGCCATCTCGTTGGGACTTTCCGGAGGGATTCAGTACTTC
CDR3: CAISLGLSGGIQYF

size: NA
J: TRBJ1-4
V: TRBV19
D: TRBD1
DNA: TGTGCCAGTAGTCTCGGGACAGGGGTTGAAAAACTGTTTTTT
CDR3: CASSLGTGVEKLFF

size: NA
J: TRBJ1-1
V: TRBV7-2
D: TRBD1
DNA: TGTGCCAGCAGCTTAGCGGGGACAGTCAACACTGAAGCTTTCTTT
CDR3: CASSLAGTVNTEAFF

size: NA
J: TRBJ1-1
V: TRBV6-2/TRBV6-3
D: NA
DNA: TGTGCCAGCAGTTACTCTAGAAGTAACACTGAAGCTTTCTTT
CDR3: CASSYSRSNTEAFF

size: NA
J: TRBJ2-7
V: TRBV30
D: TRBD1
DNA: TGTGCCTGGTCGGGACAGGGGATTGACGAGCAGTACTTC
CDR3: CAWSGQGIDEQYF

size: NA
J: TRBJ2-1
V: TRBV7-8
D: TRBD2
DNA: TGTGCCAGCAGCCTCGGGACTAGCGGGGGGGCCTTCAATGAGCAGTTCTTC
CDR3: CASSLGTSGGAFNEQFF

size: NA
J: TRBJ2-1
V: TRBV6-1
D: TRBD1
DNA: TGTGCCAGCAGTGAGCCCGGGACAGGGTTTAAGGAGCAGTTCTTC
CDR3: CASSEPGTGFKEQFF

size: NA
J: TRBJ1-6
V: TRBV19
D: TRBD1
DNA: TGTGCCAGTAGTATAAGAGCAGGGGGTAATTCACCCCTCCACTTT
CDR3: CASSIRAGGNSPLHF

size: NA
J: TRBJ2-7
V: TRBV7-8
D: TRBD1
DNA: TGTGCCAGCAGTCCATACCGGGACAGGGCATACGAGCAGTACTTC
CDR3: CASSPYRDRAYEQYF

size: NA
J: TRBJ1-6
V: TRBV6-1
D: NA
DNA: TGTGCCAGCAGTGAAGCCCCGGGGGGGAATTCACCCCTCCACTTT
CDR3: CASSEAPGGNSPLHF

size: NA
J: TRBJ2-2
V: TRBV5-1
D: NA
DNA: TGCGCCAGCAGCCTTGGACTAACGAACACCGGGGAGCTGTTTTTT
CDR3: CASSLGLTNTGELFF

size: NA
J: TRBJ1-5
V: TRBV7-2
D: NA
DNA: TGTGCCAGCAGCCCCATAAGAGGTCAGCCCCAGCATTTT
CDR3: CASSPIRGQPQHF

size: NA
J: TRBJ2-4
V: TRBV11-3
D: NA
DNA: TGTGCCAGCAGCCTCGGGATAGGGAACATTCAGTACTTC
CDR3: CASSLGIGNIQYF

size: NA
J: TRBJ2-4
V: TRBV2
D: NA
DNA: TGTGCCAGTGGTTACGGGGGCATTCAGTACTTC
CDR3: CASGYGGIQYF

size: few
J: TRBJ1-1
V: TRBV7-9
D: NA
DNA: TGTGCCAGCGGACAGCTTAGGTTGAACACTGAAGCTTTCTTT
CDR3: CASGQLRLNTEAFF

size: NA
J: TRBJ1-6
V: TRBV28
D: NA
DNA: TGTGCCAGCAAGACAGCCAGCTCCTATAATTCACCCCTCCACTTT
CDR3: CASKTASSYNSPLHF

size: NA
J: TRBJ2-3
V: TRBV11-3
D: NA
DNA: TGTGCCAGCAGCTTAGGGGGACATCCCGGAGATACGCAGTATTTT
CDR3: CASSLGGHPGDTQYF

size: NA
J: TRBJ2-7
V: TRBV5-4
D: TRBD2
DNA: TGTGCCAGCAGCCCGGGTGGGGGGGACGCCTACGAGCAGTACTTC
CDR3: CASSPGGGDAYEQYF

size: NA
J: TRBJ2-5
V: TRBV5-1
D: TRBD1
DNA: TGCGCCAGCAGCGGACAGGGAGAGACCCAGTACTTC
CDR3: CASSGQGETQYF

size: NA
J: TRBJ1-2
V: TRBV9
D: NA
DNA: TGTGCCAGCAGCGTCGACAGAGATGGCTACACCTTC
CDR3: CASSVDRDGYTF

size: NA
J: TRBJ2-5
V: TRBV11-1
D: TRBD2
DNA: TGTGCCAGCAGCCGACTAGCGGGCTACGTTTCGACCCAGTACTTC
CDR3: CASSRLAGYVSTQYF

size: once
J: TRBJ1-2
V: TRBV6-6
D: NA
DNA: TGTGCCAGCAGCCAGGACAGATTCTATGGCTACACCTTC
CDR3: CASSQDRFYGYTF

size: NA
J: TRBJ1-1
V: TRBV12-3/TRBV12-4
D: NA
DNA: TGTGCCAGCAGTTGGGCAGAAAACACTGAAGCTTTCTTT
CDR3: CASSWAENTEAFF

size: NA
J: TRBJ1-1
V: TRBV28
D: TRBD1
DNA: TGTGCCGGGCGGACAGGGGGAGCGAACACTGAAGCTTTCTTT
CDR3: CAGRTGGANTEAFF

size: NA
J: TRBJ1-1
V: TRBV7-3
D: NA
DNA: TGTGCCAGCAGCTCCAAATCAGGGGCCACTGAAGCTTTCTTT
CDR3: CASSSKSGATEAFF

size: NA
J: TRBJ1-6
V: TRBV11-3
D: NA
DNA: TGTGCCAGCAGCTTAGATCTGGCGGGACCCCTCCACTTT
CDR3: CASSLDLAGPLHF

size: NA
J: TRBJ2-7
V: TRBV9
D: TRBD2
DNA: TGTGCCAGCAGCCCCCCAGCGGGGGAGCAGTACTTC
CDR3: CASSPPAGEQYF

size: NA
J: TRBJ2-5
V: TRBV2
D: NA
DNA: TGTGCCAGCGCGATACAAGAGACCCAGTACTTC
CDR3: CASAIQETQYF

size: NA
J: TRBJ2-7
V: TRBV7-2
D: NA
DNA: TGTGCCAGCAGCCCGGACTTTCTCCTGTCTTACGAGCAGTACTTC
CDR3: CASSPDFLLSYEQYF

size: NA
J: TRBJ2-6
V: TRBV5-6
D: TRBD2
DNA: TGTGCCAGCAGCTCCCGATGGCGGGGGATCTCTGGGGCCAACGTCCTGACTTTC
CDR3: CASSSRWRGISGANVLTF

size: NA
J: TRBJ1-1
V: TRBV7-8
D: NA
DNA: TGTGCCAGCAGCTTAGAAGGAGGGGTTGAAGCTTTCTTT
CDR3: CASSLEGGVEAFF

size: NA
J: TRBJ2-2
V: TRBV27
D: NA
DNA: TGTGCCAGCAGTTTAGGGTTGTGGGGGCCGGGCACCGGGGAGCTGTTTTTT
CDR3: CASSLGLWGPGTGELFF